The rows below give T cell receptor beta chains drawn from one sample of a study of cytomegalovirus exposure and HLA in healthy donors. Profiling relied on immunoSEQ multiplex PCR, and the TCRdb table lists in-frame clones only, not all of them. Among approximately 180,000 clones listed, around 81% were seen once. The sequenced sample was PBMCs. These TCRs come from a woman aged 18-29 years in good health and CMV-seropositive. CDR3s include the opening cysteine and the closing phenylalanine or tryptophan. Size values are once, few and many counts, or a class for expanded clones, and some rows have none.

j_gene,abundance,v_gene,CDR3aa
TRBJ2-2,NA,TRBV7-9,CASSTPPPGGKAGELFF
TRBJ2-7,NA,TRBV5-1,CASSFAGTPSSYEQYF
TRBJ2-7,NA,TRBV7-9,CASSLFSTGSDEQYF
TRBJ1-2,NA,TRBV7-8,CASSFSQRSGHNYGYTF
TRBJ1-1,NA,TRBV7-9,CASSLAQGTEAFF
TRBJ2-5,NA,TRBV11-2,CASTRDTNQETQYF
TRBJ2-1,NA,TRBV18,CASSPGQVNEQFF
TRBJ2-1,NA,TRBV4-1,CASSQASGLVREQFF
TRBJ1-3,few,TRBV13,CASSLQRTARSNTIYF
TRBJ2-3,NA,TRBV7-9,CASSPEDFSDTQYF
TRBJ1-4,NA,TRBV5-4,CASSLVGGEKLFF
TRBJ2-1,NA,TRBV7-8,CASSLTRTGQGEQFF
TRBJ1-3,NA,TRBV6-6,CASSPGGQVKYF
TRBJ1-6,NA,TRBV9,CASSGRAQGNSPLHF
TRBJ1-3,NA,TRBV19,CATRDRGKNTIYF
TRBJ1-4,NA,TRBV5-1,CASSSYTATNEKLFF
TRBJ1-3,NA,TRBV11-2,CASSSATVSGNTIYF
TRBJ2-1,NA,TRBV2,CASSPLTGETNNEQFF
TRBJ1-1,NA,TRBV7-3,CASSLGQGKAFF
TRBJ2-7,NA,TRBV7-9,CASSLTGGSYEQYF
TRBJ1-6,NA,TRBV7-9,CASSVQRDSSYNSPLHF
TRBJ1-2,NA,TRBV5-1,CASSARKESYGYTF
TRBJ2-7,once,TRBV4-1,CASSRPGQGSYEQYF
TRBJ2-3,NA,TRBV5-1,CASSSTGVPDTQYF
TRBJ1-1,NA,TRBV7-6,CASSLGQGRANTEAFF
TRBJ2-2,NA,TRBV7-3,CASSLNGPQGGELFF
TRBJ2-2,once,TRBV11-2,CASSRVNTGELFF
TRBJ1-3,NA,TRBV7-8,CASSLGAGNTIYF
TRBJ1-3,NA,TRBV7-8,CASSFADSRNTIYF
TRBJ2-5,NA,TRBV25-1,CASTPWGEETQYF
TRBJ1-5,once,TRBV9,CASSFRTGQPQHF
TRBJ2-7,NA,TRBV4-1,CASSAPWSSYEQYF
TRBJ1-5,NA,TRBV5-6,CASSSGSNQPQHF
TRBJ2-7,NA,TRBV2,CASSDPGDRRSYEQYF
TRBJ2-3,NA,TRBV13,CASSQTRDTQYF
TRBJ2-5,NA,TRBV2,CASSAYYDRQETQYF
TRBJ1-1,NA,TRBV5-3,CARTSNGLGTEAFF
TRBJ2-7,few,TRBV7-2,CASSLVLRGYEQYF
TRBJ1-2,few,TRBV19,CASSIGQQLYYGYTF
TRBJ2-7,NA,TRBV6-5,CASSIQGNIYEQYF
TRBJ1-1,few,TRBV28,CASMNGIWNTEAFF
TRBJ1-5,NA,TRBV28,CATQPTGYGQPQHF
TRBJ2-1,NA,TRBV5-4,CASSLEGPGRPNEQFF
TRBJ1-2,NA,TRBV7-9,CSSSLEGTANYGYTF
TRBJ2-4,NA,TRBV4-3,CASSQGWRGGLNIQYF
TRBJ2-6,once,TRBV19,CASSIDRGSSGANVLTF
TRBJ2-1,NA,TRBV28,CASRMTSGGLNEQFF
TRBJ1-5,NA,TRBV19,CASSRGVGQPQHF